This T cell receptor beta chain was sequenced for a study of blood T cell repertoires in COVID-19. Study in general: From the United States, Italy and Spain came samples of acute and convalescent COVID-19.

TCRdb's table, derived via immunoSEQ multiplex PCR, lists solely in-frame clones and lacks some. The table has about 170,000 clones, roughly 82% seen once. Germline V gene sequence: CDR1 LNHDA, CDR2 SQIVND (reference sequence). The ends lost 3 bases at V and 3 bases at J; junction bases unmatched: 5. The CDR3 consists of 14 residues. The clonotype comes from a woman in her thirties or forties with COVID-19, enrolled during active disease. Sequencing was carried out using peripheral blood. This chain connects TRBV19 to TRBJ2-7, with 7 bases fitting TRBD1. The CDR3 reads CASSIDRAHYEQYF. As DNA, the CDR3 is TGTGCCAGTAGTATCGACAGGGCCCACTACGAGCAGTACTTC.